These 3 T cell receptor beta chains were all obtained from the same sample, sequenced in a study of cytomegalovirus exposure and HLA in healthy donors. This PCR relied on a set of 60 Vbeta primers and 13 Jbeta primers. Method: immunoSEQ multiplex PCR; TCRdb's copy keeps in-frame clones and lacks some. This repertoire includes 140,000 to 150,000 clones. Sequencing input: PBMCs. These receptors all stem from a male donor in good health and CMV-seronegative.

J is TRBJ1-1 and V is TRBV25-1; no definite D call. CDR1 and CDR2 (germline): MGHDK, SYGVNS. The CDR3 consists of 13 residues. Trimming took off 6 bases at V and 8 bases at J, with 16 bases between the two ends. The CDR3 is CASREPGREEAFF. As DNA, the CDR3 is TGTGCCAGCAGGGAGCCTGGAAGGGAGGAAGCTTTCTTT.

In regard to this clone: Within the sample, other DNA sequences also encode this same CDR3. CDR3 loop: CASSQVWGSGNSPLHF. CDR3 DNA sequence: TGCGCCAGCAGCCAAGTCTGGGGCTCTGGTAATTCACCCCTCCACTTT. The rearrangement uses TRBV4-3 and TRBJ1-6; D is possibly TRBD1 (5 bases). Trimming removed 1 base at V and 6 bases at J, with 13 bases between. Germline V gene lookup returns CDR1 LGHNA and CDR2 YSLEER. The CDR3 length is 16 residues.

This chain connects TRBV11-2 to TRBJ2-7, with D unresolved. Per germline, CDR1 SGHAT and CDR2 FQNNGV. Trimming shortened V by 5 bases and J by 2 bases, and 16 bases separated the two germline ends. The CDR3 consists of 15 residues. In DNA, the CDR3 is TGTGCCAGCAGCCAATCCCGGGTCGAGACCTACGAGCAGTACTTC. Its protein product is CASSQSRVETYEQYF.